Described below is a single T cell receptor (beta chain) sequence and its context. There is no known antigen for this receptor. No base quality values were provided; no much bigger clone lies one nucleotide off. The data originate from a study of T cell responses to AZD1222 COVID-19 vaccine (dated by TCRdb to about 2021). With respect to the entire study: Because spike-specific TCR depth and breadth did not differ between the two schedules, AZD1222 recipients who got a second dose at roughly 4 weeks were pooled with those who got a second dose at roughly 12 weeks. Trial participants were enrolled into age subgroups of 18-55, 56-69 and 70-plus years, which contained about 160, 30 and 59 TCR-sequenced participants, respectively. TCR sequencing covered more than 230 trial participants: 207 given two doses of AZD1222 and 26 given two doses of MenACWY control vaccine. The paper's findings and limits, for the study overall: No day 14 peak-response samples were available, so repertoires were characterized only after the peak T cell response. Conclusions about previously exposed vaccinees are limited because only a handful of AZD1222 recipients were SARS-CoV-2 seropositive at baseline. Participants were mostly white British, with more females than males. The authors suggested clonal diversity may have been underestimated. The vaccine-associated CD4 TCRs covered the entire spike protein, and the dominant responses fell in regions 160-218 and 743-854. Spike-specific TCR breadth and depth rose significantly after two AZD1222 doses compared with day 0 and with MenACWY recipients. Nearly half of unique spike-specific TCRs reportedly recognized epitopes outside regions mutated in the B.1.351 and B.1.1.7 variants. In the small 56-69-year group, the increase in depth fell short of significance, most likely because of low power.

The CDR3 regions of human TCRbeta chains were analyzed by immunosequencing. Concerning the study's data processing: Repertoire TCRs were matched against a reference library of SARS-CoV-2-specific TCRs generated with the MIRA antigen-specificity platform. Breadth was defined as the fraction of unique TCRs that were SARS-CoV-2-associated, and depth was defined as the fraction of total T cells that were SARS-CoV-2-associated. Using the MIRA data, each spike-specific TCR was mapped to the spike region that the TCR reacts to and placed in a CD4 or CD8 class. Log10-transformed breadth and depth values were compared by one-way ANOVA with Sidak's multiple comparisons tests. The immuneACCESS repertoire file appears here via TCRdb, limited to in-frame rearrangements. These files lack a portion of the clones; in checked studies, under half of the deficit traces to unresolved V genes, and the cause of the others is not known. V and J calls and clone size come straight from that table; D and trimming were deduced from the DNA. This sample lists about 120,000 clones; around nine tenths were detected once. Around 5.6% of the sample is held by the ten biggest clonotypes.

This sample's time point label indicates: baseline before first vaccination. Vaccinee samples were obtained from the UK trials COV001 and COV002, which included a single-blind randomized controlled phase 2/3 trial of AZD1222 (ChAdOx1 nCoV-19) in healthy adults. For TCRbeta chain sequencing, PBMC samples were collected from trial participants at day 0 and at day 28 after the second dose. This sequence originates from an adult in good health. Source: peripheral blood, taken on day 0 of AZD1222 vaccination.

DNA sequence: TGTGCCAGCAGTCCGCTGACTGGGACCATATATTTT. Its coded protein is CASSPLTGTIYF. The chain links TRBV28 with TRBJ1-3; too little of a D gene remains to name it. Counted from cysteine to phenylalanine, this CDR3 has 12 amino acids. Just CDR3 DNA is preserved here, 36 bases in frame from base 1. Per the germline V gene, MDHEN is the CDR1 and SYDVKM is the CDR2. The germline ends are 12 bases apart after V is trimmed by 5 bases and J by 10 bases. Joined to the reference TRBV28 and TRBJ1-3 proteins, this CDR3 gives the full variable domain: DVKVTQSSRYLVKRTGEKVFLECVQDMDHENMFWYRQDPGLGLRLIYFSYDVKMKEKGDIPEGYSVSREKKERFSLILESASTNQTSMYLCASSPLTGTIYFGEGSWLTVV.